The 14 T cell receptor beta chains listed next were all sequenced from one sample in a study of blood T cell repertoires in COVID-19. TCRdb keeps only in-frame clones here, not all; method: immunoSEQ multiplex PCR. The sample lists some 130,000 clones, roughly 69% occurring once. The sample consisted of peripheral blood. The receptors were sampled from a woman in her 70s with acute or convalescent COVID-19.

This clone was seen only once. The gene calls are TRBV9 and TRBJ1-5; D not resolved. Trimming cost V 3 bases and J 4 bases, with 5 bases left between them. The CDR3 totals 12 residues. CDR1 is SGDLS and CDR2 is YYNGEE in the germline V gene. CDR3 sequence reads: CASSDGNQPQHF. In DNA, the CDR3 is TGTGCCAGCAGCGACGGGAATCAGCCCCAGCATTTT.

V usage is TRBV12-5 and J usage is TRBJ1-1, with D possibly TRBD1 on 5 matching bases. V lost 3 bases and J lost 12, with 14 bases in between. The CDR3 consists of 12 residues. The germline V gene has CDR1 LGHNT and CDR2 FRNRAP. CDR3 bases: TGTGCTAGTGGTTTAGGACCGGGGGGGACTTTCTTT. Amino acids: CASGLGPGGTFF. The full variable domain, with the rest looked up from reference TRBV12-5 and TRBJ1-1, is DARVTQTPRHKVTEMGQEVTMRCQPILGHNTVFWYRQTMMQGLELLAYFRNRAPLDDSGMPKDRFSAEMPDATLATLKIQPSEPRDSAVYFCASGLGPGGTFFGQGTRLTVV.

This clone was recorded once. The genes are TRBV3-1 (or the pseudogene TRBV3-2) and TRBJ1-1; D ambiguous. Germline-derived CDR1 and CDR2 are LGHDT and YNNKEL (reference sequence). CDR3 length equals 15 residues. Trimming shortened V by 1 base and J by 3 bases, and 12 bases separated the two germline ends. The CDR3 DNA follows: TGTGCCAGCAGCCAAGGGTCGAGGAGGGACACTGAAGCTTTCTTT. The encoded protein is CASSQGSRRDTEAFF.

The chain couples TRBV19 to TRBJ2-7; 7 bases align to TRBD1. This CDR3 is built from 15 residues. After removal of 6 bases from V and 2 bases from J, the junction contained 10 bases not matched to a gene. Germline CDR1 and CDR2: LNHDA and SQIVND (reference sequence). CDR3 nucleotide sequence: TGTGCCAGTAGCCACGACAGGGCCGCTACCTACGAGCAGTACTTC. Translated, it gives CASSHDRAATYEQYF.

In this sample, this clone turned up many times. The V and J genes are TRBV5-1 and TRBJ2-5; TRBD1 agrees at 9 bases. Germline-derived CDR1 and CDR2 are SGHRS and YFSETQ. The CDR3 length is 17 residues. The trim removed 0 bases at V and 4 bases at J, leaving 10 bases unmatched. CDR3 residues: CASSLGGRGTGRETQYF. DNA of the CDR3: TGCGCCAGCAGCTTGGGGGGCCGGGGGACAGGGAGAGAGACCCAGTACTTC. Together with reference TRBV5-1 and TRBJ2-5, the CDR3 gives the full variable domain: KAGVTQTPRYLIKTRGQQVTLSCSPISGHRSVSWYQQTPGQGLQFLFEYFSETQRNKGNFPGRFSGRQFSNSRSEMNVSTLELGDSALYLCASSLGGRGTGRETQYFGPGTRLLVL.

This chain connects TRBV5-6 to TRBJ1-2; 8 positions match TRBD1. The V and J ends lost 4 bases and 5 bases, in that order; junction bases with no gene match: 4. Germline V CDR1 and CDR2: SGHDT, YYEEEE. The CDR3 is 13 amino acids. CDR3 bases: TGTGCCAGCAGCCAGGACAGGGAATATGGCTACACCTTC. Translating it yields CASSQDREYGYTF.

A remark on this clone: This sample includes further DNA sequences coding for the same CDR3. The chain joins TRBV19 to TRBJ2-3, with unresolved D. Germline V gene lookup returns CDR1 LNHDA and CDR2 SQIVND (reference sequence). V was cut by 1 base and J by 2 bases, with 10 bases left in between. CDR3 length: 15 amino acids. CDR3 protein: CASSIGGRVTDTQYF. In DNA form, the CDR3 reads TGTGCCAGTAGTATAGGCGGCCGAGTCACAGATACGCAGTATTTT.

DNA for the CDR3: TGTGCCAGCAGTATGACACCTTTTTCAGGACAGTACTTC. Its translation is CASSMTPFSGQYF. The J gene is TRBJ2-4, the V gene TRBV2; D is unresolved. V lost 5 bases, J lost 13 bases, and 18 bases lay in between. The CDR3 totals 13 residues. The V gene's germline CDR1 is SNHLY and CDR2 FYNNEI.

This clone was detected a few times. The chain uses TRBV5-4 and TRBJ2-3; 12 nucleotides align to TRBD2. The V and J ends lost 0 bases and 2 bases, in that order; junction bases with no gene match: 4. From germline, CDR1 is SGHNT and CDR2 YYREEE (reference sequence). This CDR3 region has 17 residues. The CDR3 nucleotides read TGTGCCAGCAGCTTGGGGCTAGCGGGGGGGACCACAGATACGCAGTATTTT. Amino acids: CASSLGLAGGTTDTQYF.

This chain links TRBV7-9 with TRBJ1-5; D gene unclear. This CDR3 spans 12 amino acids. The germline V gene encodes CDR1 SEHNR and CDR2 FQNEAQ (reference sequence). Trimming took off 2 bases at V and 11 bases at J, with 10 bases between the two ends. CDR3 nucleotide sequence: TGTGCCAGCAGCTTAAGCCACGGGGCCCAGCATTTT. It translates to CASSLSHGAQHF.

This chain joins TRBV12-3 or TRBV12-4 and TRBJ2-1, with 11 bases lining up with TRBD2. V shed 3 bases and J 9 bases; nucleotides not matched to a gene: 1. The CDR3 totals 13 residues. This chain's CDR3 is CASSLGTSGEQFF. The CDR3 coding sequence is TGTGCCAGCAGTTTGGGGACTAGCGGTGAGCAGTTCTTC.

The chain is built from TRBV19 and TRBJ1-1; D may be TRBD1 (5 bases). The CDR3 consists of 13 residues. Trimming removed 3 bases at V and 4 bases at J, with 9 bases between. Germline V lookup: CDR1 LNHDA, CDR2 SQIVND (reference sequence). Here the CDR3 reads CASSIPGLTEAFF. CDR3 in DNA: TGTGCCAGTAGTATTCCGGGACTCACTGAAGCTTTCTTT.

There are a few counts of this clone. The rearrangement joins TRBV6-5 to TRBJ2-3, with D possibly matching TRBD1 (6 bases). Deletions cut 5 bases from V and 3 bases from J, with 15 bases between. The CDR3 has 15 residues. CDR1 MNHEY and CDR2 SVGAGI come from the germline V gene. The CDR3 DNA reads as TGTGCCAGCAGTATTGGGATGGGGGCTACAGATACGCAGTATTTT. This encodes CASSIGMGATDTQYF.

The V call is TRBV5-1, the J call TRBJ2-3; 11 bases match TRBD2. The CDR3 totals 17 residues. The trim removed 6 bases at V and 1 base at J, leaving 10 bases unmatched. Germline assignment: CDR1 SGHRS and CDR2 YFSETQ. CDR3: CASTASGGRFGTDTQYF. CDR3 nucleotides: TGCGCCAGCACGGCTAGCGGGGGGCGGTTCGGCACAGATACGCAGTATTTT.